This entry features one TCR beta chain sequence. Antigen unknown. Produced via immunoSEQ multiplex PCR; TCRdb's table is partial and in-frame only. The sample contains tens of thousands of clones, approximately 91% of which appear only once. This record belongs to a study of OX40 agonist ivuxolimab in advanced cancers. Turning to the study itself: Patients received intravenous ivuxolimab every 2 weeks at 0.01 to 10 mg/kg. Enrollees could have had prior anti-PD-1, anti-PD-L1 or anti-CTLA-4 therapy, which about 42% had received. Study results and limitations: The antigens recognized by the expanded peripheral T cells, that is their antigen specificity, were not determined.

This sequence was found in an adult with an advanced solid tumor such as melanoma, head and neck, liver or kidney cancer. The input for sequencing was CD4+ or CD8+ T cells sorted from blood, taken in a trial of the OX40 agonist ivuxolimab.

The CDR3: CSVKGPGGSSYEQYF. The CDR3 nucleotides read TGCAGCGTCAAAGGACCAGGGGGTAGTAGCTACGAGCAGTACTTC. The rearrangement joins TRBV29-1 to TRBJ2-7; 7 positions match TRBD1. CDR3 length: 15 residues. V lost 6 bases and J lost 3; bases outside the gene matches: 14. CDR1 SQVTM and CDR2 ANQGSEA come from the germline V gene.